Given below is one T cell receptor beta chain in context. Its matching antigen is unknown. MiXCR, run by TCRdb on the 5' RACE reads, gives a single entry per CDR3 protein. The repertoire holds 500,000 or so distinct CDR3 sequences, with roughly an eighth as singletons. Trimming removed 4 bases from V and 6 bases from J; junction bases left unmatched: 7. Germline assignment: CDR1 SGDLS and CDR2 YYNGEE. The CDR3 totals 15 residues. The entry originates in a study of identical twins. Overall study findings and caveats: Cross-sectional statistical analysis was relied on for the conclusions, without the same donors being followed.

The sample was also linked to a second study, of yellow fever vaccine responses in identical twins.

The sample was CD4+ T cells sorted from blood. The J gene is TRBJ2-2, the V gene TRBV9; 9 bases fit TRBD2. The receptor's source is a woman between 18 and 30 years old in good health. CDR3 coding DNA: TGTGCCAGCAGCTTGAGCGGGGGGTTGGCCGGGGAGCTGTTTTTT. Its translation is CASSLSGGLAGELFF. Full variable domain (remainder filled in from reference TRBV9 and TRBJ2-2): DSGVTQTPKHLITATGQRVTLRCSPRSGDLSVYWYQQSLDQGLQFLIQYYNGEERAKGNILERFSAQQFPDLHSELNLSSLELGDSALYFCASSLSGGLAGELFFGEGSRLTVL.